The 18 T cell receptor beta chains in this list originate from one sample, sequenced in a study of cytomegalovirus exposure and HLA in healthy donors. PCR involved 60 Vbeta and 13 Jbeta primers. Sequencing used immunoSEQ multiplex PCR; TCRdb keeps in-frame clones, though not all of them. The sample yields 25,000 to 40,000 clones, around 40% seen once. The sequenced sample consisted of PBMCs. These receptors all come from a woman aged 50 to 65 in good health and CMV-seronegative.

The table lists this clone with a few counts. The J gene is TRBJ1-4, the V gene TRBV5-1, with 8 positions matching TRBD1. V shed 4 bases and J 7 bases; nucleotides not matched to a gene: 15. CDR1 is SGHRS and CDR2 is YFSETQ in the germline V gene. The CDR3 is 17 amino acids. In DNA, the CDR3 is TGCGCCAGCAGCCCTGGCCGCGGGCCAGGGGGCTCTGAAAAACTGTTTTTT. Translating it yields CASSPGRGPGGSEKLFF.

This sequence joins TRBV15 and TRBJ2-2, with TRBD1 as a possible D gene (6 bases). The CDR3 spans 15 residues. Per the germline V gene, CDR1 is LNHNV and CDR2 is YYDKDF (reference sequence). V dropped 3 bases and J dropped 0 bases, with 8 bases sitting between them. This CDR3 reads CATSRDRANTGELFF. CDR3 bases: TGTGCCACCAGCAGGGACAGAGCGAACACCGGGGAGCTGTTTTTT.

CDR3: CASSGWGAGGPGGELFF. CDR3 sequence (DNA): TGTGCCAGCAGCGGGTGGGGCGCGGGAGGGCCGGGCGGGGAGCTGTTTTTT. The chain carries TRBV27 and TRBJ2-2; TRBD2 aligns across 9 bases. Germline CDR1 is MNHEY and CDR2 is SMNVEV (reference sequence). V shed 6 bases, J shed 7 bases, and the junction held 15 bases outside the gene matches. This CDR3 has 17 amino acids.

The V call is TRBV29-1, the J call TRBJ2-3, with a possible D match to TRBD1 (6 bases). V gave up 4 bases and J gave up 4 bases, with 15 bases separating them. From germline, CDR1 is SQVTM and CDR2 ANQGSEA. The CDR3 has 14 amino acids. CDR3 bases: TGCAGCGTTGCCCTACAGGGAGTGGCAGATACGCAGTATTTT. As protein: CSVALQGVADTQYF.

The CDR3 nucleotides are TGTGCCAGTAGTATCCAGGGACAGCAAAATGTCTACGAGCAGTACTTC. It specifies CASSIQGQQNVYEQYF. The chain recombines TRBV19 with TRBJ2-5, with TRBD1 matching 7 bases. The closer fit of TRBJ2-7 to the DNA end suggests the J call may be wrong. The CDR3 extends over 16 amino acids. The germline CDR1 and CDR2 sequences are LNHDA and SQIVND (reference sequence).

This clone has more than one count but fewer than ten. This rearrangement joins TRBV5-5 to TRBJ1-3; 8 nucleotides line up with TRBD1. Trimming cost V 0 bases and J 7 bases; bases outside gene matches: 9. The CDR3 length is 16 residues. The germline gives CDR1 SGHKS, CDR2 YYEKEE (reference sequence). CDR3 sequence reads: CASSLDQGALGNTIYF. CDR3 nucleotides: TGTGCCAGCAGCTTGGACCAGGGGGCTCTAGGGAACACCATATATTTT.

This clone was seen a single time. The chain combines TRBV5-1 with TRBJ1-1; 12 positions match TRBD1. J gave up 6 bases and V 6 bases, and 9 bases lay outside the gene matches. CDR1 is SGHRS, CDR2 YFSETQ, per germline. The CDR3 loop spans 15 amino acids. As DNA, the CDR3 is TGCGCCAGCAACCTGGGGACAGGGGGCGTTGCTGAAGCTTTCTTT. Translated, it gives CASNLGTGGVAEAFF.

This clone was counted only a few times. This chain links TRBV6-1 with TRBJ2-7; possibly TRBD2 for D (7 bases). The CDR3 is 14 residues long. Germline CDR1 and CDR2: MNHNS and SASEGT. Trimming removed 1 base from V and 4 bases from J, with 11 bases in between. For the CDR3, the DNA is TGTGCCAGCAGTGAAGAAGGGGGGGTATACGAGCAGTACTTC. Translated: CASSEEGGVYEQYF.

This chain links TRBV19 with TRBJ2-7; tentatively, D is TRBD1 (5 bases). Germline CDR1 and CDR2: LNHDA and SQIVND (reference sequence). The CDR3 contains 14 residues. V shed 1 base and J shed 5 bases, with 12 bases lying between them. The CDR3 region has the DNA TGTGCCAGTAGTATAGTTATGGCAGGGAACGAGCAGTACTTC. Protein sequence: CASSIVMAGNEQYF.

The chain recombines TRBV27 with TRBJ2-1; D perhaps matches TRBD2 (5 bases). This CDR3 has 17 amino acids. Germline lookup yields CDR1 MNHEY and CDR2 SMNVEV (reference sequence). V was trimmed by 6 bases and J by 4 bases, leaving 22 bases between them. CDR3 protein: CASSPSGSPAAYNEQFF. The CDR3 DNA follows: TGTGCCAGCAGCCCCTCGGGGTCTCCCGCGGCTTACAATGAGCAGTTCTTC.

The chain has TRBV15 and TRBJ2-3, with 8 bases aligning to TRBD2. With 9 bases clipped from V and 4 bases from J, the junction kept 6 bases outside the gene matches. This CDR3 spans 13 amino acids. Germline CDR1 LNHNV, CDR2 YYDKDF (reference sequence). This CDR3 reads CATSGGNSDTQYF. In DNA form, the CDR3 reads TGTGCCACTTCGGGAGGGAACTCAGATACGCAGTATTTT.

In regard to this clone: Mismatch with germline at one junction end may stem from a read error. The gene calls are TRBV7-9 and TRBJ2-7; no clear D gene. This CDR3 has 11 residues. Germline CDR1 reads SEHNR; CDR2 reads FQNEAQ (reference sequence). The CDR3, as DNA: TGTTCCAGCAGCTTCGACTGGGAGCAGTACTTC. Amino acids: CSSSFDWEQYF.

This clone came up a few times. The rearrangement joins TRBV29-1 to TRBJ2-7, with D perhaps matching TRBD1 (6 bases). CDR3 length equals 11 residues. V was cut by 7 bases and J by 3 bases, with 10 bases left in between. Germline-derived CDR1 and CDR2 are SQVTM and ANQGSEA. The CDR3, as DNA: TGCAGCGCAAAGGACAGCTACGAGCAGTACTTC. It is translated as CSAKDSYEQYF.

Of note for this clone: The junction differs from germline at one of its ends, possibly a read error. V and J are TRBV30 and TRBJ1-4, with D possibly TRBD1 on 6 matching bases. The germline gives CDR1 GTSNPN, CDR2 SVGIG (reference sequence). This CDR3 spans 15 amino acids. CDR3 DNA: TGTGCCTGGAGCCCTTCCGGGACAACGAATGAAAAACTGTTTTTT. It codes for CAWSPSGTTNEKLFF.

The chain joins TRBV19 to TRBJ2-3, with a tentative D call TRBD1 (6 bases). Deletions cut 11 bases from V and 6 bases from J, with 21 bases between. The CDR3 has 14 residues. CDR1 LNHDA and CDR2 SQIVND come from the germline V gene (reference sequence). The CDR3 loop is CACKSRPGEDTQYF. Here the CDR3 DNA reads TGTGCCTGCAAAAGCCGGCCAGGGGAGGATACGCAGTATTTT. The full variable domain, completed using reference TRBV19 and TRBJ2-3, is DGGITQSPKYLFRKEGQNVTLSCEQNLNHDAMYWYRQDPGQGLRLIYYSQIVNDFQKGDIAEGYSVSREKKESFPLTVTSAQKNPTAFYLCACKSRPGEDTQYFGPGTRLTVL.

The chain links TRBV6-6 to TRBJ1-1, with D unclear. The CDR3 extends over 11 amino acids. Looked up from germline, CDR1 is MNHNY and CDR2 is SVGAGI (reference sequence). V was cut by 5 bases and J by 7 bases, with 8 bases left in between. Here the CDR3 DNA reads TGTGCCAGCAGTCCCTACAGTGAAGCTTTCTTT. Its translation: CASSPYSEAFF.

The chain links TRBV7-2 to TRBJ2-3; 8 bases are shared with TRBD2. The CDR3 totals 15 residues. V dropped 2 bases and J dropped 2; count of bases not matched to a gene: 3. The V gene's germline CDR1 is SGHTA and CDR2 FQGNSA. The CDR3 reads CASSLPGGPTDTQYF. The CDR3 DNA sequence: TGTGCCAGCAGCTTACCGGGGGGGCCCACAGATACGCAGTATTTT. Drawing the rest from reference TRBV7-2 and TRBJ2-3, the complete variable domain is GAGVSQSPSNKVTEKGKDVELRCDPISGHTALYWYRQSLGQGLEFLIYFQGNSAPDKSGLPSDRFSAERTGGSVSTLTIQRTQQEDSAVYLCASSLPGGPTDTQYFGPGTRLTVL.

This clone was seen more than once but under ten times. The J gene is TRBJ2-7, the V gene TRBV29-1; 7 bases align to TRBD1. The CDR3 contains 14 residues. Germline CDR1 is SQVTM and CDR2 is ANQGSEA. V gave up 3 bases and J gave up 7 bases; unmatched junction bases: 12. CDR3 protein: CSVEGDSRSEEQYF. The CDR3, as DNA: TGCAGCGTTGAGGGGGACAGCCGGTCGGAGGAGCAGTACTTC.